The 3 T cell receptor beta chains below come from one sample, sequenced in a study of T cell changes during pregnancy in multiple sclerosis. Sequencing used immunoSEQ multiplex PCR; TCRdb keeps in-frame clones, though not all of them. The data show some 47,000 clones, about 95% seen once. This material consisted of peripheral blood, taken in the second trimester of pregnancy. The origin of the receptors is a female donor with multiple sclerosis, enrolled in a pregnancy study.

The V and J genes are TRBV27 and TRBJ2-2; D perhaps matches TRBD2 (5 bases). V was shortened by 5 bases and J by 2 bases, with 9 bases between the two germline ends. CDR1 and CDR2 (germline): MNHEY, SMNVEV (reference sequence). The CDR3 runs to 14 residues. The CDR3 is CASSAGLNTGELFF. The CDR3 region has the DNA TGTGCCAGCAGTGCCGGACTTAACACCGGGGAGCTGTTTTTT.

The chain employs TRBV18 and TRBJ1-1, with TRBD1 as a possible D gene (6 bases). CDR3 length: 15 amino acids. The V end lost 6 bases, the J end lost 0 bases, and 14 bases lay between the germline ends. CDR1 is KGHSH and CDR2 is LQKENI in the germline V gene. The CDR3 nucleotides are TGTGCCAGCTCCCCCAAACAGGGCCTGAACACTGAAGCTTTCTTT. This encodes CASSPKQGLNTEAFF.

The chain carries TRBV27 and TRBJ1-2, with 8 bases lining up with TRBD1. Germline CDR1 is MNHEY and CDR2 is SMNVEV (reference sequence). This CDR3 contains 16 residues. After removal of 5 bases from V and 4 bases from J, the junction contained 12 bases not matched to a gene. The CDR3 nucleotides read TGTGCCAGCAGTACAAGTTGGACAGGGAAGGCCTATGGCTACACCTTC. Translated: CASSTSWTGKAYGYTF.